This paragraph covers one T cell receptor (beta chain) sequence. Its specificity is unknown. This sample was taken from a study of T cell repertoires in cytomegalovirus infection. Whole-study context: The authors used CMV epitopes that were HLA-C-restricted (recently identified) and HLA-B-restricted (well studied). Matching HLA type, along with CMV infection, was indicated by public TCR beta signatures.

The V segment lost 7 bases and the J segment 5 bases; nucleotides outside the gene matches: 7. CDR3 length: 15 residues. Per the germline V gene, CDR1 is LNHNV and CDR2 is YYDKDF (reference sequence). TCRdb redid the calling of the reads with MiXCR, one entry per CDR3 protein. The sample has approximately 470,000 distinct CDR3 sequences, about 39% seen once; the top ten hold around two fifths. This specimen was cultured PBMCs, taken from culture after CMV antigen stimulation. The receptor was isolated from a human donor in good health (CMV status not recorded). Some clones in this sample may be carry-over from other donors' samples. The V and J genes are TRBV15 and TRBJ2-1; TRBD2 matches 11 bases. The CDR3 loop is CATTTLAGGNNEQFF. CDR3 DNA: TGTGCCACCACCACGCTAGCGGGGGGTAACAATGAGCAGTTCTTC.